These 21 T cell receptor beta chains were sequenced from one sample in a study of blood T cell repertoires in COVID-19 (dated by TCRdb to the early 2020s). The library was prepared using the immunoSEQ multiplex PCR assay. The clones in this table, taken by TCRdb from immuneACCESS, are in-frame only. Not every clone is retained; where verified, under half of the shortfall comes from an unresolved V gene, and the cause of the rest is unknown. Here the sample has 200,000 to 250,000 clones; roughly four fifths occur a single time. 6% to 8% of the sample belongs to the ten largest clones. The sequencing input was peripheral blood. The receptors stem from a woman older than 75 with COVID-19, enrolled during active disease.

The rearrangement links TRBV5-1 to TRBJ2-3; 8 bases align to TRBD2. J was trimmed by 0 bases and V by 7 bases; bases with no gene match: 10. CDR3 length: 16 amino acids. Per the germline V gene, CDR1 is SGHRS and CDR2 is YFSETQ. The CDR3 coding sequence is TGCGCCAGCGCCCCGAGCGGGGGCCATAGCACAGATACGCAGTATTTT. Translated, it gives CASAPSGGHSTDTQYF.

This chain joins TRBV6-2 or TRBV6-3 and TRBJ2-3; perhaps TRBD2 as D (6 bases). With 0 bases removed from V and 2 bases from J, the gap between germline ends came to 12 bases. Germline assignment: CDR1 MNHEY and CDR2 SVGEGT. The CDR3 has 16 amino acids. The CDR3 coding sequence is TGTGCCAGCAGTTACTCGTTTCTAGCGACCACAGATACGCAGTATTTT. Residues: CASSYSFLATTDTQYF.

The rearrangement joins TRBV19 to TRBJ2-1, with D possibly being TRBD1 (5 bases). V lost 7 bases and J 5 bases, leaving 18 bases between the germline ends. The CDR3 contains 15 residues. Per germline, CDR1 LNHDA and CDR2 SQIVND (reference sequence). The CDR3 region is CASTTGRTPNNEQFF. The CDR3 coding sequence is TGTGCCAGTACCACCGGCAGGACACCAAACAATGAGCAGTTCTTC. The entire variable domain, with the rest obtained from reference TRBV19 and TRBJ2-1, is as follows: DGGITQSPKYLFRKEGQNVTLSCEQNLNHDAMYWYRQDPGQGLRLIYYSQIVNDFQKGDIAEGYSVSREKKESFPLTVTSAQKNPTAFYLCASTTGRTPNNEQFFGPGTRLTVL.

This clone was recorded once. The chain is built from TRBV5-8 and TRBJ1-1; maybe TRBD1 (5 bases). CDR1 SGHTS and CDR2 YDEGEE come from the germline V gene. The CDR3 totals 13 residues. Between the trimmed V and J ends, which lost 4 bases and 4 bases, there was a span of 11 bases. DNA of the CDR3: TGTGCCAGCAGCCACTGGCAGGGCACTGAAGCTTTCTTT. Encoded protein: CASSHWQGTEAFF.

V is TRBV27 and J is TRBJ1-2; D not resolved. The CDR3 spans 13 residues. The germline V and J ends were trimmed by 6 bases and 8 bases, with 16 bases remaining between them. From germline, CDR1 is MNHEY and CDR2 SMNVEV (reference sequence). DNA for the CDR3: TGTGCCAGCAGCTCGGATCTGAGGAGAGGCTACACCTTC. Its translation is CASSSDLRRGYTF.

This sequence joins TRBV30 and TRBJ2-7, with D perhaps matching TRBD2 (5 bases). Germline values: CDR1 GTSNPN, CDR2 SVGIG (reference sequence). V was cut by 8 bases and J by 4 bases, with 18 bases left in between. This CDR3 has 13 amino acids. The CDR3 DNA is TGTGCCCGGTCCGAGACTACGACGTACGAGCAGTACTTC. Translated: CARSETTTYEQYF. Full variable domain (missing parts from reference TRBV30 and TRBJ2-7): SQTIHQWPATLVQPVGSPLSLECTVEGTSNPNLYWYRQAAGRGLQLLFYSVGIGQISSEVPQNLSASRPQDRQFILSSKKLLLSDSGFYLCARSETTTYEQYFGPGTRLTVT.

CDR3 DNA: TGTGCCAGCAGTTTCCCGCTAGGGACTAGCGGGTATAGCTCCTACGAGCAGTACTTC. This sequence encodes CASSFPLGTSGYSSYEQYF. The chain joins TRBV6-2 or TRBV6-3 to TRBJ2-7; 12 bases map to TRBD2. The CDR3 contains 19 residues. Germline V gene data show CDR1 as MNHEY and CDR2 as SVGEGT. V was clipped by 4 bases and J by 0 bases; unmatched bases: 13.

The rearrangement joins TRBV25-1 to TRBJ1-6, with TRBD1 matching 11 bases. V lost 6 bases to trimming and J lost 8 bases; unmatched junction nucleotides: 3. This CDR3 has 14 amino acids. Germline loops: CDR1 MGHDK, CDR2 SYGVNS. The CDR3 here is CASSPDRGHSPLHF. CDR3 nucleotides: TGTGCCAGCAGCCCGGACAGGGGGCATTCACCCCTCCACTTT.

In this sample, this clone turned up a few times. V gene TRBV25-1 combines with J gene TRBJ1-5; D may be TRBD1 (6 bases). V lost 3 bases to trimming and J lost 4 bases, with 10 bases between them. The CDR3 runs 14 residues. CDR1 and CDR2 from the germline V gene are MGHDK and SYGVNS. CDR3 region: CASSDDRTNQPQHF. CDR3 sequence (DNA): TGTGCCAGCAGTGATGACAGGACGAATCAGCCCCAGCATTTT.

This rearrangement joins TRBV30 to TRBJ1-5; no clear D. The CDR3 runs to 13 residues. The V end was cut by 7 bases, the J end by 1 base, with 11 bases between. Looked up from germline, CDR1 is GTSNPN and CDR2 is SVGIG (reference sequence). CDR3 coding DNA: TGTGCCTTAGCGCGGGCGAGCAATCAGCCCCAGCATTTT. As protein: CALARASNQPQHF.

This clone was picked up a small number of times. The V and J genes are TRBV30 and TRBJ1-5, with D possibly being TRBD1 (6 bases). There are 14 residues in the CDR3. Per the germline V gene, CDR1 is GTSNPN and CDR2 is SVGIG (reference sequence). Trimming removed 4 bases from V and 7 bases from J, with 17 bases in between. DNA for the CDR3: TGTGCCTGGAATTCAGGGGAACTCGGACAGCCCCAGCATTTT. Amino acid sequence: CAWNSGELGQPQHF. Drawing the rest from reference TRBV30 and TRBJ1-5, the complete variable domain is SQTIHQWPATLVQPVGSPLSLECTVEGTSNPNLYWYRQAAGRGLQLLFYSVGIGQISSEVPQNLSASRPQDRQFILSSKKLLLSDSGFYLCAWNSGELGQPQHFGDGTRLSIL.

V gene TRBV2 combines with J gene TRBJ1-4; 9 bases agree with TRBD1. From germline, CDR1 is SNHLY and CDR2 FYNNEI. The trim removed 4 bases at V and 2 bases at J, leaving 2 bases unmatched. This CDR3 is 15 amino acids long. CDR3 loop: CASSAQGATNEKLFF. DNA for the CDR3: TGTGCCAGCAGTGCACAGGGGGCGACTAATGAAAAACTGTTTTTT. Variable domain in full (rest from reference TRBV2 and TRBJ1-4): EPEVTQTPSHQVTQMGQEVILRCVPISNHLYFYWYRQILGQKVEFLVSFYNNEISEKSEIFDDQFSVERPDGSNFTLKIRSTKLEDSAMYFCASSAQGATNEKLFFGSGTQLSVL.

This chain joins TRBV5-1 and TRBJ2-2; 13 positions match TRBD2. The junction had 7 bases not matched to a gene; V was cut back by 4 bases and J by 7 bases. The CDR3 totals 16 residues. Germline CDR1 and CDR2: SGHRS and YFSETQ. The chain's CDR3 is CASSTGTSGKGGELFF. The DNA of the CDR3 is TGCGCCAGCAGCACCGGGACTAGCGGGAAGGGCGGGGAGCTGTTTTTT.

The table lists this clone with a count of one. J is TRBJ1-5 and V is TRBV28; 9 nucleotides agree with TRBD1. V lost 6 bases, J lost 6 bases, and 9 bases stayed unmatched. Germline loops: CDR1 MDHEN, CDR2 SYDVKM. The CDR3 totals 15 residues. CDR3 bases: TGTGCCAGCAGCCCCGGCGGGACAGGGAGTCAGCCCCAGCATTTT. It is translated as CASSPGGTGSQPQHF.

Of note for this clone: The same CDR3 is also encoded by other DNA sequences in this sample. For the CDR3, the DNA is TGTGCCAGCAGTTACTCCCGGGGCACTGAAGCTTTCTTT. Amino acid sequence: CASSYSRGTEAFF. The gene calls are TRBV6-5 and TRBJ1-1; D uncertain. Germline V lookup: CDR1 MNHEY, CDR2 SVGAGI. The CDR3 covers 13 residues. Trimming took off 0 bases at V and 4 bases at J, with 6 bases between the two ends.

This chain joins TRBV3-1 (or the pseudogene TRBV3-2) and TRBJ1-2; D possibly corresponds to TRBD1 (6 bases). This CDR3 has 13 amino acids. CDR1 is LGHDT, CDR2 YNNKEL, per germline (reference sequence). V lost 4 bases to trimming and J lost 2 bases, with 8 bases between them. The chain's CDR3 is CASSLGTNYGYTF. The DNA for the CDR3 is TGTGCCAGCAGCCTCGGGACAAACTATGGCTACACCTTC.

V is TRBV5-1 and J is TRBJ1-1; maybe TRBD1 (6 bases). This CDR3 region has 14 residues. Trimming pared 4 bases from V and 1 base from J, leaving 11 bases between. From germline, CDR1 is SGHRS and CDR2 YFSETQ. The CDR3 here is CASSPGEGNTEAFF. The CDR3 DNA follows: TGCGCCAGCAGCCCAGGGGAGGGGAACACTGAAGCTTTCTTT.

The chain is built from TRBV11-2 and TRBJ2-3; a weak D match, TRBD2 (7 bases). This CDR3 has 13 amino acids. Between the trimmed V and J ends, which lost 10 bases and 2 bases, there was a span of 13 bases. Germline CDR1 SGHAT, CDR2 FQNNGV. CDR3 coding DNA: TGTGCCACCGGGGGGCTGTCCACAGATACGCAGTATTTT. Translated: CATGGLSTDTQYF. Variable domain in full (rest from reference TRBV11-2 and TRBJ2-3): EAGVAQSPRYKIIEKRQSVAFWCNPISGHATLYWYQQILGQGPKLLIQFQNNGVVDDSQLPKDRFSAERLKGVDSTLKIQPAKLEDSAVYLCATGGLSTDTQYFGPGTRLTVL.

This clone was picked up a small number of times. DNA of the CDR3: TGTGCCAGCAGCCTAGGGTGGGGAGCCAATCAGCCCCAGCATTTT. This codes for CASSLGWGANQPQHF. The chain is built from TRBV27 and TRBJ1-5; D remains ambiguous. The V end lost 6 bases, the J end lost 3 bases, and 15 bases lay between the germline ends. The V gene's germline CDR1 is MNHEY and CDR2 SMNVEV (reference sequence). There are 15 residues in the CDR3.

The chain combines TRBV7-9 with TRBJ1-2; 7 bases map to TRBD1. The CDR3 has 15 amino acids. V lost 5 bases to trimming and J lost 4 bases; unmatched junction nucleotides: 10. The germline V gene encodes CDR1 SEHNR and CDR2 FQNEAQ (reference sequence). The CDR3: CASSKTGTALYGYTF. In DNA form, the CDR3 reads TGTGCCAGCAGCAAAACCGGGACAGCCCTCTATGGCTACACCTTC. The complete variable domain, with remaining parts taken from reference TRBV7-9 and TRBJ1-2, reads DTGVSQNPRHKITKRGQNVTFRCDPISEHNRLYWYRQTLGQGPEFLTYFQNEAQLEKSRLLSDRFSAERPKGSFSTLEIQRTEQGDSAMYLCASSKTGTALYGYTFGSGTRLTVV.

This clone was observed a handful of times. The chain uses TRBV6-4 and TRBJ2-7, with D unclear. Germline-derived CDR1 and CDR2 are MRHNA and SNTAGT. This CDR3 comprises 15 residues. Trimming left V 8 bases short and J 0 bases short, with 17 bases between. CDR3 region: CASRERHESSYEQYF. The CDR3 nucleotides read TGTGCCAGCCGAGAAAGACACGAGAGCTCCTACGAGCAGTACTTC.